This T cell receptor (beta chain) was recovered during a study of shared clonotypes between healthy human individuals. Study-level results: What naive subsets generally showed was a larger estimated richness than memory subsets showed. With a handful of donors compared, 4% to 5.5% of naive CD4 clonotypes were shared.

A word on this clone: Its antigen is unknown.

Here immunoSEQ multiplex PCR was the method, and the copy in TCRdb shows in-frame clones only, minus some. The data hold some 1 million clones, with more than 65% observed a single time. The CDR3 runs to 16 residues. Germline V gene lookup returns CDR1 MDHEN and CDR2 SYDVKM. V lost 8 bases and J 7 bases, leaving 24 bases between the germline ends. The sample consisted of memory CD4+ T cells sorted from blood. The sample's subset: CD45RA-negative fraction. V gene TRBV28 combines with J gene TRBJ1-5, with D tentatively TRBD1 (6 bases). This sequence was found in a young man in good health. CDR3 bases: TGTGCCAGCCTCTCCGGGGGCGCAGCTTCCCGACAGCCCCAGCATTTT. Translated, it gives CASLSGGAASRQPQHF.